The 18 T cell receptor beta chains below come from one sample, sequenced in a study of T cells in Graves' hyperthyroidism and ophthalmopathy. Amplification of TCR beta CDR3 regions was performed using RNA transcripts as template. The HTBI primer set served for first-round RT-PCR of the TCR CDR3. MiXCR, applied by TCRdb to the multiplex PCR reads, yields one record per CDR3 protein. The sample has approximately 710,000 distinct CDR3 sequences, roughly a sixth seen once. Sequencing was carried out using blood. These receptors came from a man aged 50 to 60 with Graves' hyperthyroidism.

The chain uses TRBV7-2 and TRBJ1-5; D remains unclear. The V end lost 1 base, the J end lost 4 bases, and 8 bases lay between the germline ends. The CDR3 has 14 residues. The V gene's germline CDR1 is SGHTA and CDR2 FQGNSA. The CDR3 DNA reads TGTGCCAGCAGCTTAGTTATGGGTAATCAGCCCCAGCATTTT. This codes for CASSLVMGNQPQHF. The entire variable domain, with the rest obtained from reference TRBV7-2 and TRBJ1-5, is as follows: GAGVSQSPSNKVTEKGKDVELRCDPISGHTALYWYRQSLGQGLEFLIYFQGNSAPDKSGLPSDRFSAERTGGSVSTLTIQRTQQEDSAVYLCASSLVMGNQPQHFGDGTRLSIL.

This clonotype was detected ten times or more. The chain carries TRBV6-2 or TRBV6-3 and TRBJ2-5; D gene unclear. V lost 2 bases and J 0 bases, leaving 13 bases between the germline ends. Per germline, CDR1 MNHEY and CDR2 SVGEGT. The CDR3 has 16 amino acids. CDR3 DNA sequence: TGTGCCAGCAGTTACGAGCTGACCCTATACCAAGAGACCCAGTACTTC. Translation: CASSYELTLYQETQYF.

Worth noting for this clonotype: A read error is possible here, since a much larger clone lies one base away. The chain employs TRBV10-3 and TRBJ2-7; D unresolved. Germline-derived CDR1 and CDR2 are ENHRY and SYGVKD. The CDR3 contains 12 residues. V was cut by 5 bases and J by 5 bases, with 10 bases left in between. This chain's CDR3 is CAISPGPDEQYF. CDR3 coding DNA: TGTGCCATCAGTCCCGGACCGGACGAGCAGTACTTC.

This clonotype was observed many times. The CDR3 DNA reads TGTGCCAGCAGTTACTCCCCCCGTTCTAGCGGCTACTACGAGCAGTACTTC. Translated, it gives CASSYSPRSSGYYEQYF. The chain is built from TRBV6-5 and TRBJ2-7; TRBD2 matches at 7 bases. The CDR3 totals 17 residues. Germline values: CDR1 MNHEY, CDR2 SVGAGI. V was pared by 0 bases and J by 3 bases, with 11 bases of the junction left unmatched.

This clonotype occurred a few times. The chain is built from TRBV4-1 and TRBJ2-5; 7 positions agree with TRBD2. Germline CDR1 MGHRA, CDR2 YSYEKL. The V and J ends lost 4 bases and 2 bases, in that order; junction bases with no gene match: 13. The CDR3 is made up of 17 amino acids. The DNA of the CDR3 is TGCGCCAGCAGCCCAAGCGATCAGGTAGCGGGTCAAGAGACCCAGTACTTC. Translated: CASSPSDQVAGQETQYF.

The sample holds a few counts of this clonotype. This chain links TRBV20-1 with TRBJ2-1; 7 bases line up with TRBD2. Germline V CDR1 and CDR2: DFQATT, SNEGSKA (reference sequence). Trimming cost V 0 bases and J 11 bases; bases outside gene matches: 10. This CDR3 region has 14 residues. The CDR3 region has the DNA TGCAGTGCTAGAGATCCCCTAGCGGAAATGAAGCAGTTCTTC. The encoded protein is CSARDPLAEMKQFF.

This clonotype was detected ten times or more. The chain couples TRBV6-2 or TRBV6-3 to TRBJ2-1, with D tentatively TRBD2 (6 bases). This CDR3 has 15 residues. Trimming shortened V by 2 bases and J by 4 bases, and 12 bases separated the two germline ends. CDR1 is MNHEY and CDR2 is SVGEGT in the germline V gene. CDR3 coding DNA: TGTGCCAGCAGTTACCAACGGGGGAAGTACAATGAGCAGTTCTTC. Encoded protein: CASSYQRGKYNEQFF.

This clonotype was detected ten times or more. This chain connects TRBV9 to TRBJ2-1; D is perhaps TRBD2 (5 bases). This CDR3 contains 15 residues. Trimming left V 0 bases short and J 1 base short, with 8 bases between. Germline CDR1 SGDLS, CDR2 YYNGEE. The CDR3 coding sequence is TGTGCCAGCAGCGTAGCGGCGGGTTCCTACAATGAGCAGTTCTTC. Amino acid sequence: CASSVAAGSYNEQFF.

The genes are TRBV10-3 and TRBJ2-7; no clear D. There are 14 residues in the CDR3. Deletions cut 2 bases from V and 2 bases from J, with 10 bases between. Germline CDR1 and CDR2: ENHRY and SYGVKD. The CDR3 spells CAISEDPKPYEQYF. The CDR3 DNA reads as TGTGCCATCAGTGAGGACCCCAAGCCCTACGAGCAGTACTTC.

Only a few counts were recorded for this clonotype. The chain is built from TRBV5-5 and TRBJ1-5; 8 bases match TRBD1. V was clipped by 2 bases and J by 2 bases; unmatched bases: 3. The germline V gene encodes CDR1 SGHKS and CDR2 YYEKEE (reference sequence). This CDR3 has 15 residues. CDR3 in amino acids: CASSFQGAGNQPQHF. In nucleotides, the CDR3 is TGTGCCAGCAGCTTCCAGGGGGCCGGCAATCAGCCCCAGCATTTT.

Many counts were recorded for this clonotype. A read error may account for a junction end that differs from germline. The CDR3 loop is CSVEARGQGSKYGYTF. The CDR3 coding sequence is TGCAGCGTTGAGGCGAGGGGACAGGGGTCTAAGTATGGCTACACCTTC. The chain couples TRBV29-1 to TRBJ1-2, with 10 positions matching TRBD1. This CDR3 is built from 16 residues. Germline values: CDR1 SQVTM, CDR2 ANQGSEA.

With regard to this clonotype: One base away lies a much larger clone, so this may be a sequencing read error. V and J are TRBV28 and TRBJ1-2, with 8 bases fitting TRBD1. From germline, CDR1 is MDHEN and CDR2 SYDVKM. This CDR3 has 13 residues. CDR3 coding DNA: TGTACCAGCAGTTTAGGCAGGGGGCTTGGCTACACCTTC. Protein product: CTSSLGRGLGYTF.

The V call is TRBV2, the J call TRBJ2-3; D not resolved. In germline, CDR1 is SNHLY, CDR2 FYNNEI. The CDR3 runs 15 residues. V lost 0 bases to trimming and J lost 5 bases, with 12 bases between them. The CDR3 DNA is TGTGCCAGCAGTGAAGCGGCAGACTCCGAAGATACGCAGTATTTT. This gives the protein CASSEAADSEDTQYF.

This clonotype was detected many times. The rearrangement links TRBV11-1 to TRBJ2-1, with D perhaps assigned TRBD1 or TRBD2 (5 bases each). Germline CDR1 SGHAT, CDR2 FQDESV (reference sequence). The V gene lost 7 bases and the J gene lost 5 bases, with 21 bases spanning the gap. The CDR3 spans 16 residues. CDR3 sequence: CASKYRGGRSNNEQFF. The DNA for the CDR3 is TGTGCCAGCAAATACCGGGGCGGGCGAAGTAACAATGAGCAGTTCTTC.

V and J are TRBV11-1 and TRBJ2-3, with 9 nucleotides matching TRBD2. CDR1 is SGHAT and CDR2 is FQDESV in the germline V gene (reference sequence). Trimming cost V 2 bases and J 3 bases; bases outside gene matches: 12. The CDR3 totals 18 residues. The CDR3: CASSLRFDAGGITDTQYF. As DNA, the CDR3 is TGTGCCAGCAGCTTACGGTTTGATGCGGGAGGGATTACAGATACGCAGTATTTT. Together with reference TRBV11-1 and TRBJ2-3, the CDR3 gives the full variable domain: EAEVAQSPRYKITEKSQAVAFWCDPISGHATLYWYRQILGQGPELLVQFQDESVVDDSQLPKDRFSAERLKGVDSTLKIQPAELGDSAMYLCASSLRFDAGGITDTQYFGPGTRLTVL.

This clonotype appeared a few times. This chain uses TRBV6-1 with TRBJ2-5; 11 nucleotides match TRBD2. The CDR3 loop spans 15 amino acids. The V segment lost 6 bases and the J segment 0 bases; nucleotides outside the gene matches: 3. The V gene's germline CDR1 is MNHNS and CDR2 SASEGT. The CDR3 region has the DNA TGTGCCAGCAGGCGACTAGCGGGGAACCAAGAGACCCAGTACTTC. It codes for CASRRLAGNQETQYF.

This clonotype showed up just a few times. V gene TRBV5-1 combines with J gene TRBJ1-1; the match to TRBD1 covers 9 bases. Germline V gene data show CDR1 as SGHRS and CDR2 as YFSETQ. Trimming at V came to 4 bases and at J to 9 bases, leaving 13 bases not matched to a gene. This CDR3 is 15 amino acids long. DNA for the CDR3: TGCGCCAGCAGCCGGGAGAGGACAGGGGAGAGCAAAGCTTTCTTT. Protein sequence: CASSRERTGESKAFF.

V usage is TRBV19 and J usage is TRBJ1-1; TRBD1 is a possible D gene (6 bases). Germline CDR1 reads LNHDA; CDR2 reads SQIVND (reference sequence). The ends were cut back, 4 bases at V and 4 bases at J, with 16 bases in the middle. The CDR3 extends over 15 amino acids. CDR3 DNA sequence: TGTGCCAGTAGTAGCTGGGGCAGGGGAGTCACTGAAGCTTTCTTT. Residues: CASSSWGRGVTEAFF.